This paragraph covers one T cell receptor (beta chain) sequence. Its antigen is unidentified. The germline V gene encodes CDR1 SGHNT and CDR2 YYREEE (reference sequence). The CDR3 is made up of 17 amino acids. The ends lost 0 bases at V and 4 bases at J; junction bases unmatched: 4. The sample originates from a study of cytomegalovirus exposure and HLA in healthy donors. Study outcomes and limitations: About 90% or about 30% of the time was how often most TCR beta V segments were productive, according to an earlier analysis. A missense DCLRE1C variant was associated with V- and J-gene trimming of TCR beta chains in a later analysis, and an independent cohort replicated the association. Near-uniform donor sequencing depth was presumed by presence/absence analyses. The authors enumerated around 150 TCR beta chains as linked to cytomegalovirus.

PCR employed 60 Vbeta and 13 Jbeta primers. Generated by immunoSEQ multiplex PCR, the TCRdb table keeps only in-frame clones and is missing some. The data show 140,000 to 150,000 clones, about 80% seen once. The chain employs TRBV5-4 and TRBJ2-1, with TRBD2 matching 13 bases. The origin of this receptor is an older woman in good health and CMV-seropositive. Sequencing was done on a sample of PBMCs. The DNA for the CDR3 is TGTGCCAGCAGCTTGGGGGGACTAGCGGGACTTTACAATGAGCAGTTCTTC. It yields the protein CASSLGGLAGLYNEQFF.